This T cell receptor (beta chain) stems from a study of CD8 T cells in ankylosing spondylitis. For this clonotype: Its antigen is not known.

Scientists made TCR beta libraries using quantitative 5'-RACE with molecular barcodes. TCRdb ran MiXCR on the 5' RACE reads and lists one entry per CDR3 protein. The sample yields just under 550,000 distinct CDR3 sequences, roughly 13% seen once. Study-wide results and limits: Ankylosing spondylitis blood appeared to be characterized by a TCR beta motif of about eight highly homologous variants.

This CDR3 has 13 amino acids. V lost 4 bases and J lost 16, with 20 bases in between. Sequencing was performed on blood, either unsorted or a sorted T cell fraction (not recorded which). The sequence was obtained from a male donor with ankylosing spondylitis. The chain couples TRBV12-3 or TRBV12-4 to TRBJ1-5, with D possibly TRBD1 on 5 matching bases. The CDR3 reads CASSSRGGSRGHF. The CDR3 bases are TGTGCCAGCAGTTCACGGGGGGGGTCTCGGGGACATTTT.